This T cell receptor (beta chain) was identified during a study of CXCR4 blockade with PD-1 therapy in pancreatic cancer. Findings and limits, study-wide: Convergent selection by common tumor antigens was suggested by nucleotide rearrangement counts. Intratumoral clonality (mean roughly 0.13) exceeded healthy blood (about 0.047) but did not track survival.

As for this clone: Its antigen is not identified.

TCRdb's table, derived via immunoSEQ multiplex PCR, lists solely in-frame clones and lacks some. This repertoire shows about 8,000 clones, roughly 55% found once; its top ten account for roughly 7.3%. The receptor's source is a human donor with pancreatic ductal adenocarcinoma. Sequencing was performed on tumor tissue.

The chain's CDR3 is CASSQDTTEQYF. The CDR3 DNA reads as TGTGCCAGCTCCCAGGACACCACCGAGCAGTACTTC. The chain links TRBV18 to TRBJ2-7; a weak D match, TRBD1 (5 bases). The CDR3 runs 12 residues. Trimming took 6 bases from V and 6 from J, leaving 12 bases between them. CDR1 and CDR2 (germline): KGHSH, LQKENI.